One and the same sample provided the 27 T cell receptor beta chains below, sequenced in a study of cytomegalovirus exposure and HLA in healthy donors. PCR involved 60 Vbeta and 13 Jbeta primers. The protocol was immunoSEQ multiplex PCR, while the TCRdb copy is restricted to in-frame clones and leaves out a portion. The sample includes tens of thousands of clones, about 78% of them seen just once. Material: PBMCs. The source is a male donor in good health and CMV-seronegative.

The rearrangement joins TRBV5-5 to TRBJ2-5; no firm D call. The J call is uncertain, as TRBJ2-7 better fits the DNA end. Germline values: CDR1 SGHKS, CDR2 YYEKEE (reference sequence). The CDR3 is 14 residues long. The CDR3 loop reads CASSPDVRTYEQYF. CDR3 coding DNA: TGTGCCAGCAGCCCCGATGTTCGAACCTACGAGCAGTACTTC.

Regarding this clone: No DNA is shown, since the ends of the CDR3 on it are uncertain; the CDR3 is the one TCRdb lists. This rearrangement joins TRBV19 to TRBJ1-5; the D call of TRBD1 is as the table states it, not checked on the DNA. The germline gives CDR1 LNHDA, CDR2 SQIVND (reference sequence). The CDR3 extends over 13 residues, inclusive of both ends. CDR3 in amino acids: CASTSDRFMAQHF.

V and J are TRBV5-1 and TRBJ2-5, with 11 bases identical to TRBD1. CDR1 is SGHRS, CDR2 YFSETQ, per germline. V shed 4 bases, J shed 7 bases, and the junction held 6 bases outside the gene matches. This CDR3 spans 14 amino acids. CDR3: CASSRGQGVGTQYF. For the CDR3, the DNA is TGCGCCAGCAGCCGGGGACAGGGGGTAGGGACCCAGTACTTC.

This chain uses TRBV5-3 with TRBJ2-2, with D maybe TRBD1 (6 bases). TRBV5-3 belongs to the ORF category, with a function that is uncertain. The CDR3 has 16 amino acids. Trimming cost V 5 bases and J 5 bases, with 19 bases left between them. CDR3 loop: CARRPSTQGFTGELFF. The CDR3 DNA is TGTGCCAGAAGACCAAGCACACAGGGATTTACCGGGGAGCTGTTTTTT.

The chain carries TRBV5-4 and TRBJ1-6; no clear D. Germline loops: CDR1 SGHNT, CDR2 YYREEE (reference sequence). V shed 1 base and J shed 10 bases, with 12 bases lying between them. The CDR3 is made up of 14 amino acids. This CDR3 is CASSLLQIESPLHF. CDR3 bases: TGTGCCAGCAGCTTGCTACAGATAGAATCACCCCTCCACTTT.

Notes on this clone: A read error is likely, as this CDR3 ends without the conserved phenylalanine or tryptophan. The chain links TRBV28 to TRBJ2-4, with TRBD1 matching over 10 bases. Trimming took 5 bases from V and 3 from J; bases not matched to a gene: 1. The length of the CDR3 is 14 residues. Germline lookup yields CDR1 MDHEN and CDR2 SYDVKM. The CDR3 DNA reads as TGTGCCAGCAGTGGGGACAGGGGCAAAAACATTCAGTACCTC. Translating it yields CASSGDRGKNIQYL.

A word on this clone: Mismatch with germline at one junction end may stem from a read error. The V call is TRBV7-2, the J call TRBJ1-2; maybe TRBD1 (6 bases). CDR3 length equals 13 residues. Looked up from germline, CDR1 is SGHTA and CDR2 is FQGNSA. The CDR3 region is CASSSLTGRGYPF. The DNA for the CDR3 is TGTGCCAGCAGCTCCCTGACAGGTCGGGGCTACCCCTTC.

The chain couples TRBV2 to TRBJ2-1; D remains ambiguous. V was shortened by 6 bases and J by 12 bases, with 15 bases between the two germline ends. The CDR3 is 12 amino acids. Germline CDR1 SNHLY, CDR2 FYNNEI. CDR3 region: CASSPSESGQFF. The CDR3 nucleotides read TGTGCCAGCAGCCCCTCAGAATCTGGGCAGTTCTTC.

The CDR3 DNA is TGTGCCAGTAGTATCTTGGGCAGGGGTAGCAATCAGCCCCAGCATTTT. Translated, it gives CASSILGRGSNQPQHF. The chain carries TRBV19 and TRBJ1-5, with a possible D match to TRBD1 (6 bases). V was trimmed by 3 bases and J by 0 bases, leaving 12 bases between them. Germline-derived CDR1 and CDR2 are LNHDA and SQIVND (reference sequence). CDR3 length: 16 residues.

The CDR3 loop is CASSLSGVKGYGYTF. Here the CDR3 DNA reads TGTGCCAGCAGCCTGTCGGGGGTGAAGGGCTATGGCTACACCTTC. The chain links TRBV5-4 to TRBJ1-2, with D perhaps TRBD1 (5 bases). This CDR3 has 15 amino acids. Germline lookup yields CDR1 SGHNT and CDR2 YYREEE (reference sequence). The V end was cut by 4 bases, the J end by 4 bases, with 17 bases between.

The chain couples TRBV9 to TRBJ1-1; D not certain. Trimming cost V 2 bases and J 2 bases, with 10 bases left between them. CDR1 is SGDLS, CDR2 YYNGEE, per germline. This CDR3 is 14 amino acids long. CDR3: CASSVGDLNTEAFF. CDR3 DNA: TGTGCCAGCAGCGTCGGGGATTTAAACACTGAAGCTTTCTTT.

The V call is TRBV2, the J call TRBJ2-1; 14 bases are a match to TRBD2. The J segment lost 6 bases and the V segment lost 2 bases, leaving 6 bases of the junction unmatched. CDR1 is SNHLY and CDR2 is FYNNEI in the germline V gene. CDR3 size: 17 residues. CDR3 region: CASSENWGLAGVNEQFF. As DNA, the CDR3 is TGTGCCAGCAGTGAAAATTGGGGACTAGCGGGGGTCAATGAGCAGTTCTTC.

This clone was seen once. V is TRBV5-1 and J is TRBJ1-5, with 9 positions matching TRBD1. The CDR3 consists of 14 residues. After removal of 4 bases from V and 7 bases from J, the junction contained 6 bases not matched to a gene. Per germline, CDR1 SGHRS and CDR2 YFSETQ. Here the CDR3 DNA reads TGCGCCAGCAGCCCGGGACAGGGATTCCAGCCCCAGCATTTT. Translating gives CASSPGQGFQPQHF.

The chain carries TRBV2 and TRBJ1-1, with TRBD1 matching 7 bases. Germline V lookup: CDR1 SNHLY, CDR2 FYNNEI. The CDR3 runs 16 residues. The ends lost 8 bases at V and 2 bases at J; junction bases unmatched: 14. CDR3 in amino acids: CASATLTGAPNTEAFF. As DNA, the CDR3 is TGTGCCAGCGCAACACTAACAGGGGCTCCAAACACTGAAGCTTTCTTT.

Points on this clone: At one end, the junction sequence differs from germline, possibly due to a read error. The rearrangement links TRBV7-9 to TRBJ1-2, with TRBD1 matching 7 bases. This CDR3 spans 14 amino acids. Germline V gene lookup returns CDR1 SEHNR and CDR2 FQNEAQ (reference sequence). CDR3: CASSPGTVNYGYPF. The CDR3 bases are TGTGCCAGCAGCCCGGGGACAGTTAACTATGGCTACCCCTTC.

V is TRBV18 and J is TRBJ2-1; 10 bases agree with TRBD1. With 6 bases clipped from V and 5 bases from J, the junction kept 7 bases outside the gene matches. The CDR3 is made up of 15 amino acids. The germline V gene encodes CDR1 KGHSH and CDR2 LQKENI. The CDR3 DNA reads TGTGCCAGCTCGCAGGGACAGGGGCCGAACAATGAGCAGTTCTTC. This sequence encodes CASSQGQGPNNEQFF.

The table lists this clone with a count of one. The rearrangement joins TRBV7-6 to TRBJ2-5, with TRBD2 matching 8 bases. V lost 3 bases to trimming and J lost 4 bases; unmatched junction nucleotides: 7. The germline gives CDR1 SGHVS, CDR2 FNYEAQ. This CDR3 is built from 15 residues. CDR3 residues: CASSFERGRLETQYF. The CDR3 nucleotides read TGTGCCAGCAGCTTCGAGCGGGGGCGCCTAGAGACCCAGTACTTC.

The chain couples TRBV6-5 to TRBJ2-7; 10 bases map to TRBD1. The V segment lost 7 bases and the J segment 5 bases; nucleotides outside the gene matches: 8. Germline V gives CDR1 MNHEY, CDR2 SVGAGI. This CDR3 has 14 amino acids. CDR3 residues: CASKRQGARNEQYF. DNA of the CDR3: TGTGCCAGCAAACGACAGGGGGCAAGAAACGAGCAGTACTTC.

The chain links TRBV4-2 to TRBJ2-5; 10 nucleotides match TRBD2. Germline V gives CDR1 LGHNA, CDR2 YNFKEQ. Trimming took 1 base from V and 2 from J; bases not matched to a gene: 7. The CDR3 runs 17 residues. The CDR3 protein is CASSQVSGLAAQETQYF. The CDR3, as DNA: TGTGCCAGCAGCCAAGTGTCAGGACTAGCGGCACAAGAGACCCAGTACTTC.

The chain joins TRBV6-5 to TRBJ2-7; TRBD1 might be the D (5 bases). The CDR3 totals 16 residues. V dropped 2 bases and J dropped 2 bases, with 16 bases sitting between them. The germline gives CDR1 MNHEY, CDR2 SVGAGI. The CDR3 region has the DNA TGTGCCAGCAGTTACAGTGCCAGGGCCTTTACCTACGAGCAGTACTTC. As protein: CASSYSARAFTYEQYF.

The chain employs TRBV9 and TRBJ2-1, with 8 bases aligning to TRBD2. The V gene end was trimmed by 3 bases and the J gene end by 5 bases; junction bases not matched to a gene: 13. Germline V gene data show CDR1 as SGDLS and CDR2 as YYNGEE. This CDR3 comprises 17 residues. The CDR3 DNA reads TGTGCCAGCAGCGACAGGGCGGGGGGTTCAGCGAACAATGAGCAGTTCTTC. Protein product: CASSDRAGGSANNEQFF.

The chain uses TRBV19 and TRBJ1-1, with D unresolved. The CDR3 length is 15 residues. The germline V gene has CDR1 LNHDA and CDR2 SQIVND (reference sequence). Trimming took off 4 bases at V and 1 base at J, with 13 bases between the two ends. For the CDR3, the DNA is TGTGCCAGTAGTACAGTGGGAGCCTCGAACACTGAAGCTTTCTTT. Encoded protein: CASSTVGASNTEAFF.

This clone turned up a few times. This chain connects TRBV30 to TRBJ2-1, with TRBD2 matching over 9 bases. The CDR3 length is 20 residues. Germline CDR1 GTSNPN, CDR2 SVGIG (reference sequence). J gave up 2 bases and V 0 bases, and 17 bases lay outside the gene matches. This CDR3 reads CAWSVRIGSGGPLAYNEQFF. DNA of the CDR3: TGTGCCTGGAGTGTACGGATCGGTAGCGGGGGTCCTTTGGCCTACAATGAGCAGTTCTTC.

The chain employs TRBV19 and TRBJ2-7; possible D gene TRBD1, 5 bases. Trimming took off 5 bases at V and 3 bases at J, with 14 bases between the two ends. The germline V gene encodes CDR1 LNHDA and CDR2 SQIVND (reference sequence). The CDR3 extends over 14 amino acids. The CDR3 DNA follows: TGTGCCAGTAGTCCGCAGGGTCGTGGCTACGAGCAGTACTTC. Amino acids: CASSPQGRGYEQYF.

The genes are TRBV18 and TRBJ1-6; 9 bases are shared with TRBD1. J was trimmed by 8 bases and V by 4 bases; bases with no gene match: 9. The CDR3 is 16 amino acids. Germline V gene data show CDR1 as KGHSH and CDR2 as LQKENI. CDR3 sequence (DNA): TGTGCCAGCTCACGACTAGGGGACAGGGATTATTCACCCCTCCACTTT. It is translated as CASSRLGDRDYSPLHF. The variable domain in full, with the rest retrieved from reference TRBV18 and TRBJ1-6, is NAGVMQNPRHLVRRRGQEARLRCSPMKGHSHVYWYRQLPEEGLKFMVYLQKENIIDESGMPKERFSAEFPKEGPSILRIQQVVRGDSAAYFCASSRLGDRDYSPLHFGNGTRLTVT.

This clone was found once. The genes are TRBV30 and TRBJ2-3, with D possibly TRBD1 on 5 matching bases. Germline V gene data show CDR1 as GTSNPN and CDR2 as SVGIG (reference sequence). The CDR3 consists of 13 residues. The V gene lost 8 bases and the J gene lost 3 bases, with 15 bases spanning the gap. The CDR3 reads CANTDQGTDTQYF. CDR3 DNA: TGTGCCAACACCGACCAGGGAACAGATACGCAGTATTTT. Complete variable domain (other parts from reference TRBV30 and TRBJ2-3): SQTIHQWPATLVQPVGSPLSLECTVEGTSNPNLYWYRQAAGRGLQLLFYSVGIGQISSEVPQNLSASRPQDRQFILSSKKLLLSDSGFYLCANTDQGTDTQYFGPGTRLTVL.

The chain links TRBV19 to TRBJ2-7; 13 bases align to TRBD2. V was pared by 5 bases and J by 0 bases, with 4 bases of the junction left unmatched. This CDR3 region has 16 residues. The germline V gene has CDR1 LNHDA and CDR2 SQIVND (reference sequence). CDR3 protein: CASSLGLAGPSYEQYF. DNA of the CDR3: TGTGCCAGTAGTTTGGGACTAGCGGGGCCCTCCTACGAGCAGTACTTC.